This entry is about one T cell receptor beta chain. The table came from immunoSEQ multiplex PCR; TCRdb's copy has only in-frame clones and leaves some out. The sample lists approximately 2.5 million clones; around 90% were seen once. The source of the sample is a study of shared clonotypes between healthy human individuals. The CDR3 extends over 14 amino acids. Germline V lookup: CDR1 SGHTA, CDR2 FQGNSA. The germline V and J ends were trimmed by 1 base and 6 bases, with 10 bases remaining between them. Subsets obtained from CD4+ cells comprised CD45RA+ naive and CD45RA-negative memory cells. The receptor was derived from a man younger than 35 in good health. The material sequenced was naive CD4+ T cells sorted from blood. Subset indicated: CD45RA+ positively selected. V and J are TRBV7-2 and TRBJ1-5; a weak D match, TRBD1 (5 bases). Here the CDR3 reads CASSLDTTAQPQHF. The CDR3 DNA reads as TGTGCCAGCAGCTTAGACACGACAGCTCAGCCCCAGCATTTT.